The 32 T cell receptor beta chains in this list originate from one sample, sequenced in a study of shared clonotypes between healthy human individuals. Generated by immunoSEQ multiplex PCR, the TCRdb table keeps only in-frame clones and is missing some. Here the sample spans around 440,000 clones, roughly four fifths being singletons. The sequencing input was PBMCs. These TCRs come from a woman between 35 and 50 years old in good health. Some clones in this sample may be carry-over from other donors' samples.

The chain couples TRBV9 to TRBJ2-6; possible D gene TRBD1, 5 bases. Germline V lookup: CDR1 SGDLS, CDR2 YYNGEE. The CDR3 has 14 residues. V was cut by 5 bases and J by 2 bases, with 8 bases left in between. The CDR3 coding sequence is TGTGCCAGCAGTAAAGGGGCTGGGGCCAACGTCCTGACTTTC. This encodes CASSKGAGANVLTF.

Remarks on this clone: A single base separates this from a much larger clone, so it may be a read error. V and J are TRBV6-4 and TRBJ1-1; a possible D gene is TRBD1 (6 bases). The germline V and J ends were trimmed by 3 bases and 4 bases, with 15 bases remaining between them. The germline V gene has CDR1 MRHNA and CDR2 SNTAGT. This CDR3 has 15 amino acids. CDR3 DNA sequence: TGTGCCAGCAGTGAAAGGGGGTCAAGGCGCACTGAAGCTTTCTTT. Encoded protein: CASSERGSRRTEAFF.

CDR3 sequence (DNA): TGTGCCAGCAGTTTAAGCAGGGGGCATGAGCAGTTCTTC. Encoded protein: CASSLSRGHEQFF. The V call is TRBV28, the J call TRBJ2-1, with 8 bases fitting TRBD1. With 2 bases clipped from V and 8 bases from J, the junction kept 2 bases outside the gene matches. The CDR3 extends over 13 amino acids. Germline CDR1 MDHEN, CDR2 SYDVKM.

The J gene is TRBJ1-1, the V gene TRBV29-1; D is uncertain. Trimming took off 5 bases at V and 0 bases at J, with 16 bases between the two ends. The CDR3 is 15 amino acids. Germline V gene lookup returns CDR1 SQVTM and CDR2 ANQGSEA. The CDR3 nucleotides read TGCAGCGTTTCAGCGGGGTGGGCTATGAACACTGAAGCTTTCTTT. As protein: CSVSAGWAMNTEAFF.

This clone was counted only a few times. The rearrangement links TRBV4-3 to TRBJ2-1, with D unclear. The CDR3 loop spans 12 amino acids. Trimming took 0 bases from V and 9 from J, leaving 6 bases between them. Germline CDR1 is LGHNA and CDR2 is YSLEER. The CDR3 region is CASSQEFGEQFF. As DNA, the CDR3 is TGCGCCAGCAGCCAAGAATTTGGTGAGCAGTTCTTC.

The chain is built from TRBV25-1 and TRBJ2-1; D remains unclear. Trimming removed 4 bases at V and 1 base at J, with 8 bases between. This CDR3 is 14 amino acids long. Germline values: CDR1 MGHDK, CDR2 SYGVNS. The CDR3 DNA is TGTGCCAGCAGTGTAAGTGGTTCCTACAATGAGCAGTTCTTC. Translation gives CASSVSGSYNEQFF.

CDR3 nucleotide sequence: TGTGCCAGCGGCGGGGGGGCCCTGAACACTGAAGCTTTCTTT. It is translated as CASGGGALNTEAFF. V usage is TRBV7-9 and J usage is TRBJ1-1; maybe TRBD1 (6 bases). Germline V gives CDR1 SEHNR, CDR2 FQNEAQ (reference sequence). The length of the CDR3 is 14 residues. V was clipped by 8 bases and J by 0 bases, with 13 bases between them.

This chain uses TRBV2 with TRBJ2-7; 8 nucleotides align to TRBD1. CDR1 is SNHLY, CDR2 FYNNEI, per germline. CDR3 length: 15 residues. The junction had 3 bases not matched to a gene; V was cut back by 2 bases and J by 0 bases. In DNA form, the CDR3 reads TGTGCCAGCAGTGAACACAGGGGGAACTCCTACGAGCAGTACTTC. Translated, it gives CASSEHRGNSYEQYF.

This chain uses TRBV28 with TRBJ1-5, with 7 bases fitting TRBD1. The CDR3 is made up of 14 amino acids. After removal of 5 bases from V and 4 bases from J, the junction contained 5 bases not matched to a gene. Germline CDR1 reads MDHEN; CDR2 reads SYDVKM. DNA for the CDR3: TGTGCCAGCAGTGACCCGACAGGGAATCAGCCCCAGCATTTT. It translates to CASSDPTGNQPQHF.

The chain employs TRBV12-1 and TRBJ2-7; the table assigns TRBD2, which was not confirmed against the DNA. TRBV12-1 is deemed a pseudogene. The CDR3 covers 10 residues. The CDR3 region is CASSPDEQYF. CDR3 DNA: TGTGCCAGCAGCCCCGACGAGCAGTACTTC.

The rearrangement uses TRBV11-2 and TRBJ1-1; no firm D call. This CDR3 is built from 16 residues. V was cut by 0 bases and J by 4 bases, with 15 bases left in between. The germline gives CDR1 SGHAT, CDR2 FQNNGV. The CDR3 DNA reads TGTGCCAGCAGCTTAGATCGGACCTCCAGCGGCACTGAAGCTTTCTTT. Residues: CASSLDRTSSGTEAFF. The variable domain in full, completed from reference TRBV11-2 and TRBJ1-1, reads EAGVAQSPRYKIIEKRQSVAFWCNPISGHATLYWYQQILGQGPKLLIQFQNNGVVDDSQLPKDRFSAERLKGVDSTLKIQPAKLEDSAVYLCASSLDRTSSGTEAFFGQGTRLTVV.

The chain uses TRBV28 and TRBJ2-7; 10 bases match TRBD2. Germline CDR1 is MDHEN and CDR2 is SYDVKM. This CDR3 contains 17 residues. Unmatched junction bases numbered 11, after V lost 6 bases and J lost 0 bases. For the CDR3, the DNA is TGTGCCAGCAGCACGTTCCGGCTAGCGGGAGCCTCCTACGAGCAGTACTTC. Its protein is CASSTFRLAGASYEQYF.

There are a few counts of this clone. The chain joins TRBV28 to TRBJ2-7; TRBD2 agrees at 10 bases. From germline, CDR1 is MDHEN and CDR2 SYDVKM. There are 15 residues in the CDR3. V shed 4 bases, J shed 5 bases, and the junction held 8 bases outside the gene matches. The CDR3 sequence: CASSSLGLAFNEQYF. The CDR3 DNA reads TGTGCCAGCAGTTCATTGGGACTAGCGTTTAACGAGCAGTACTTC. Filled out from reference TRBV28 and TRBJ2-7, the complete variable domain reads DVKVTQSSRYLVKRTGEKVFLECVQDMDHENMFWYRQDPGLGLRLIYFSYDVKMKEKGDIPEGYSVSREKKERFSLILESASTNQTSMYLCASSSLGLAFNEQYFGPGTRLTVT.

This clone came up a few times. The J gene is TRBJ1-6, the V gene TRBV18; D perhaps matches TRBD1 (5 bases). Germline values: CDR1 KGHSH, CDR2 LQKENI. Trimming took off 3 bases at V and 0 bases at J, with 9 bases between the two ends. This CDR3 contains 16 residues. CDR3 DNA: TGTGCCAGCTCACCGACAGCTTTCTCCTATAATTCACCCCTCCACTTT. Translation gives CASSPTAFSYNSPLHF.

The chain uses TRBV9 and TRBJ2-2, with D perhaps TRBD1 (6 bases). Between the trimmed V and J ends, which lost 0 bases and 3 bases, there was a span of 12 bases. The CDR3 spans 16 residues. Germline V gene data show CDR1 as SGDLS and CDR2 as YYNGEE. The CDR3 sequence is CASSVGDRRDTGELFF. The CDR3 DNA sequence: TGTGCCAGCAGCGTAGGCGACAGGAGAGACACCGGGGAGCTGTTTTTT.

This chain uses TRBV4-1 with TRBJ2-2; weak D call: TRBD1 (5 bases). The CDR3 length is 16 residues. The germline V gene encodes CDR1 MGHRA and CDR2 YSYEKL. V was pared by 0 bases and J by 12 bases, with 20 bases between. The CDR3 loop is CASSQDLQGPHRQLFF. For the CDR3, the DNA is TGCGCCAGCAGCCAAGATCTGCAGGGCCCACATCGACAGCTGTTTTTT.

V gene TRBV5-6 combines with J gene TRBJ2-3; 10 positions match TRBD1. The CDR3 extends over 16 amino acids. The trim removed 0 bases at V and 9 bases at J, leaving 10 bases unmatched. Germline-derived CDR1 and CDR2 are SGHDT and YYEEEE. The CDR3 sequence is CASSLDPGQGYGTQYF. CDR3 DNA: TGTGCCAGCAGCTTGGATCCGGGACAGGGGTATGGGACGCAGTATTTT.

The CDR3 coding sequence is TGTGCCAGCAGTGACTCGTCGGGAGGGCCAGATACGCAGTATTTT. Its translation is CASSDSSGGPDTQYF. The chain combines TRBV6-4 with TRBJ2-3; 8 nucleotides align to TRBD2. This CDR3 region has 15 residues. CDR1 is MRHNA and CDR2 is SNTAGT in the germline V gene. V was clipped by 0 bases and J by 4 bases; unmatched bases: 3.

The J gene is TRBJ2-2, the V gene TRBV2; 14 bases are shared with TRBD2. Trimming took 10 bases from V and 0 from J; bases not matched to a gene: 4. CDR1 is SNHLY, CDR2 FYNNEI, per germline. CDR3 length: 16 amino acids. CDR3 coding DNA: TGTGCCATTCCGGGACTAGCGGGAGCGAACACCGGGGAGCTGTTTTTT. Protein product: CAIPGLAGANTGELFF.

CDR3 sequence: CASSERGGAEKLFF. Written as DNA, the CDR3 is TGTGCCAGCAGTGAGCGGGGGGGCGCTGAAAAACTGTTTTTT. This chain uses TRBV2 with TRBJ1-4, with a tentative D call TRBD1 (6 bases). Looked up from germline, CDR1 is SNHLY and CDR2 is FYNNEI. Trimming removed 3 bases from V and 7 bases from J, with 12 bases in between. The length of the CDR3 is 14 residues.

The chain carries TRBV6-1 and TRBJ1-1; the D gene is possibly TRBD1 (5 bases). Trimming pared 8 bases from V and 1 base from J, leaving 11 bases between. Germline-derived CDR1 and CDR2 are MNHNS and SASEGT. The length of the CDR3 is 13 residues. The CDR3 bases are TGTGCCAGCGGAGAACAGGCGAACACTGAAGCTTTCTTT. Protein sequence: CASGEQANTEAFF.

This sequence joins TRBV7-9 and TRBJ2-1; D not certain. V dropped 1 base and J dropped 15 bases, with 16 bases sitting between them. This CDR3 is built from 13 residues. The germline gives CDR1 SEHNR, CDR2 FQNEAQ (reference sequence). The DNA for the CDR3 is TGTGCCAGCAGCTTAGAGGCCCCTGCCCATCCGTTCTTC. Translating it yields CASSLEAPAHPFF. The complete variable domain, with remaining parts taken from reference TRBV7-9 and TRBJ2-1, reads DTGVSQNPRHKITKRGQNVTFRCDPISEHNRLYWYRQTLGQGPEFLTYFQNEAQLEKSRLLSDRFSAERPKGSFSTLEIQRTEQGDSAMYLCASSLEAPAHPFFGPGTRLTVL.

This clone was seen repeatedly, ten times or more. The CDR3 here is CASSFWGSSYNEQFF. The CDR3 DNA sequence: TGTGCCAGCAGCTTTTGGGGGAGCTCCTACAATGAGCAGTTCTTC. This rearrangement joins TRBV5-6 to TRBJ2-1; either TRBD1 or TRBD2 may fit D (5 bases each). Germline CDR1 and CDR2: SGHDT and YYEEEE. V gave up 2 bases and J gave up 0 bases, with 9 bases separating them. The CDR3 sequence is 15 residues long.

The chain is built from TRBV27 and TRBJ2-7; 12 nucleotides align to TRBD2. Germline V lookup: CDR1 MNHEY, CDR2 SMNVEV (reference sequence). The CDR3 length is 17 residues. Unmatched junction bases numbered 5, after V lost 0 bases and J lost 2 bases. CDR3 nucleotide sequence: TGTGCCAGCAGTTTATCCAGACTAGCGGGAGTCCCCTACGAGCAGTACTTC. Translated, it gives CASSLSRLAGVPYEQYF.

This rearrangement joins TRBV28 to TRBJ2-1; 16 nucleotides agree with TRBD2. CDR1 and CDR2 from the germline V gene are MDHEN and SYDVKM. V trimming: 6 bases; J trimming: 4 bases; junction bases outside the gene matches: 9. The CDR3 runs 18 residues. The CDR3 region is CASSDVVGLAGGYNEQFF. For the CDR3, the DNA is TGTGCCAGCAGCGATGTAGTGGGACTAGCGGGAGGGTACAATGAGCAGTTCTTC.

The genes are TRBV5-1 and TRBJ2-2; either TRBD1 or TRBD2 may fit D (5 bases each). Germline lookup yields CDR1 SGHRS and CDR2 YFSETQ. The germline V and J ends were trimmed by 4 bases and 6 bases, with 19 bases remaining between them. CDR3 size: 16 residues. The CDR3 DNA follows: TGCGCCAGCAGCCCGGGGCTAGTCGGAGTCTCCGGGGAGCTGTTTTTT. Encoded protein: CASSPGLVGVSGELFF.

This rearrangement joins TRBV5-4 to TRBJ2-7; the D call may be TRBD1 or TRBD2 (6 bases each). The V gene's germline CDR1 is SGHNT and CDR2 YYREEE (reference sequence). The CDR3 length is 13 residues. V lost 4 bases, J lost 5 bases, and 13 bases lay in between. The CDR3 nucleotides read TGTGCCAGCAGCCGCTGGGGGGCGAACGAGCAGTACTTC. Translation gives CASSRWGANEQYF.

Remarks on this clone: One base separates it from a far larger clone, so it is likely a read error. This CDR3 is missing its conserved last phenylalanine or tryptophan, likely due to a read error. The CDR3 sequence: CASSLGLNQPQHL. DNA for the CDR3: TGCGCCAGCAGCTTGGGTCTCAATCAGCCCCAGCATCTT. The rearrangement links TRBV5-1 to TRBJ1-5, with D unclear. This CDR3 is built from 13 residues. Germline CDR1 is SGHRS and CDR2 is YFSETQ. V was clipped by 0 bases and J by 3 bases, with 4 bases between them.

As to this clone: The junction shows a germline mismatch at one end, possibly a read error. This sequence joins TRBV19 and TRBJ1-5; D gene uncertain. Germline CDR1 and CDR2: LNHDA and SQIVND (reference sequence). The CDR3 is 15 residues long. The CDR3 sequence is CASRIAGVSNQPQHF. In DNA form, the CDR3 reads TGTGCCAGTAGAATAGCCGGCGTTAGCAATCAGCCCCAGCATTTT.

V is TRBV19 and J is TRBJ1-5; maybe TRBD1 (5 bases). Germline V gene lookup returns CDR1 LNHDA and CDR2 SQIVND (reference sequence). Trimming shortened V by 1 base and J by 9 bases, and 16 bases separated the two germline ends. The CDR3 extends over 15 amino acids. The CDR3 loop is CASSIGGIGSGPQHF. The DNA of the CDR3 is TGTGCCAGTAGTATAGGGGGCATAGGTAGCGGGCCCCAGCATTTT.

A few counts support this clone. The chain is built from TRBV7-3 and TRBJ2-5; D gene ambiguous. The CDR3 runs to 15 residues. The V end lost 3 bases, the J end lost 0 bases, and 11 bases lay between the germline ends. The germline V gene encodes CDR1 SGHTA and CDR2 FQGTGA. CDR3 DNA: TGTGCCAGCAGCTTTGGTTTGGCCTACCAAGAGACCCAGTACTTC. Translated, it gives CASSFGLAYQETQYF.

The CDR3 coding sequence is TGTGCCAGCAGCACCGAAGACCAGGATGAGCAGTTCTTC. Protein sequence: CASSTEDQDEQFF. The rearrangement links TRBV21-1 to TRBJ2-1; the table assigns TRBD1, which was not confirmed against the DNA. TRBV21-1 is reported as a pseudogene. This CDR3 contains 13 residues.